Below are 22 T cell receptor beta chains sequenced from a single sample in a study of T-cell memory formation after mild COVID-19 (dated by TCRdb to about 2021). Library prep was done by 5' RACE. The reads were generated on an Illumina NovaSeq 6000. The public reads were reprocessed in TCRdb via fastp at Q25 and MiXCR, keeping in-frame beta chains. Each entry is one CDR3 protein sequence, shown with its most common DNA and genes. The sample table records 15,000 or so distinct CDR3 sequences; around 21% of these occur just once. Together, the top ten hold 56% of the sample. Specimen: PBMCs or a T cell subset sorted from them (not recorded which). The source is a man in his late teens or twenties who had mild COVID-19 (a few samples of this study predate the infection). The sample titles of this study are shuffled in the database, so cell type and time point are left out; the donor was told from shared clones.

The chain joins TRBV7-9 to TRBJ2-5; TRBD2 is a possible D gene (5 bases). Between the trimmed V and J ends, which lost 2 bases and 5 bases, there was a span of 21 bases. This CDR3 region has 17 residues. The germline V gene has CDR1 SEHNR and CDR2 FQNEAQ (reference sequence). In nucleotides, the CDR3 is TGTGCCAGCAGCTTAAAGGAGGCTAGATATCTTAACGAGACCCAGTACTTC. Translated: CASSLKEARYLNETQYF.

This clonotype is classed as medium-sized. The chain has TRBV7-9 and TRBJ2-1, with D possibly being TRBD2 (7 bases). Trimming removed 4 bases at V and 7 bases at J, with 20 bases between. The CDR3 loop spans 16 amino acids. CDR1 SEHNR and CDR2 FQNEAQ come from the germline V gene (reference sequence). This CDR3 reads CASSSRGGLGVNEQFF. As DNA, the CDR3 is TGTGCCAGCAGCTCGAGGGGGGGCCTCGGAGTTAATGAGCAGTTCTTC.

This clonotype was observed at least ten times. The chain employs TRBV7-9 and TRBJ1-1; D is unresolved. The CDR3 has 9 amino acids. Trimming left V 3 bases short and J 10 bases short, with 3 bases between. From germline, CDR1 is SEHNR and CDR2 FQNEAQ (reference sequence). The CDR3 protein is CASSFGAFF. In nucleotides, the CDR3 is TGTGCCAGCAGCTTTGGAGCTTTCTTT.

This clonotype has at least ten counts. This rearrangement joins TRBV7-3 to TRBJ2-1; a possible D gene is TRBD2 (8 bases). Germline assignment: CDR1 SGHTA and CDR2 FQGTGA. Between the trimmed V and J ends, which lost 5 bases and 4 bases, there was a span of 18 bases. This CDR3 has 16 residues. This CDR3 is CASSPGGSGGYNEQFF. The CDR3 nucleotides are TGTGCCAGCAGCCCGGGGGGGTCAGGGGGTTACAATGAGCAGTTCTTC.

There are many counts of this clonotype. The chain links TRBV7-6 to TRBJ2-3, with 9 bases that match TRBD2. J was trimmed by 2 bases and V by 5 bases; bases with no gene match: 11. Germline CDR1 and CDR2: SGHVS and FNYEAQ. There are 17 residues in the CDR3. This CDR3 reads CASSPLSGGLYTDTQYF. In DNA form, the CDR3 reads TGTGCCAGCAGCCCTCTAAGCGGGGGGTTATACACAGATACGCAGTATTTT.

This clonotype has ten or more counts. The J gene is TRBJ2-3, the V gene TRBV5-1; D gene unclear. Germline V gives CDR1 SGHRS, CDR2 YFSETQ. The ends were cut back, 0 bases at V and 4 bases at J, with 6 bases in the middle. This CDR3 is built from 13 residues. The CDR3 nucleotides read TGCGCCAGCAGCTTGGTGGGGTCAGATACGCAGTATTTT. Its protein product is CASSLVGSDTQYF.

Ten or more counts support this clonotype. V is TRBV18 and J is TRBJ2-1; D uncertain. The CDR3 is 16 residues long. V gave up 2 bases and J gave up 0 bases, with 11 bases separating them. The V gene's germline CDR1 is KGHSH and CDR2 LQKENI. The CDR3 nucleotides are TGTGCCAGCTCACCAACCGGAGTTAGCTCCTACAATGAGCAGTTCTTC. This sequence encodes CASSPTGVSSYNEQFF. The variable domain in full, with the rest retrieved from reference TRBV18 and TRBJ2-1, is NAGVMQNPRHLVRRRGQEARLRCSPMKGHSHVYWYRQLPEEGLKFMVYLQKENIIDESGMPKERFSAEFPKEGPSILRIQQVVRGDSAAYFCASSPTGVSSYNEQFFGPGTRLTVL.

V is TRBV5-6 and J is TRBJ2-1; D gene unclear. This CDR3 has 13 residues. Per germline, CDR1 SGHDT and CDR2 YYEEEE. V was cut by 0 bases and J by 6 bases, with 7 bases left in between. The CDR3 region is CASSLVRGNEQFF. The CDR3 DNA follows: TGTGCCAGCAGCTTGGTCAGAGGCAATGAGCAGTTCTTC.

This clonotype was recorded many times. The rearrangement links TRBV20-1 to TRBJ2-2, with D possibly being TRBD1 or TRBD2 (5 bases each). The germline CDR1 and CDR2 sequences are DFQATT and SNEGSKA (reference sequence). Trimming removed 4 bases at V and 6 bases at J, with 18 bases between. This CDR3 comprises 15 residues. In DNA form, the CDR3 reads TGCAGTGCTATAAGAGACCGGGACCTACCCGGGGAGCTGTTTTTT. The encoded protein is CSAIRDRDLPGELFF.

The chain uses TRBV7-2 and TRBJ2-2, with D unclear. V shed 2 bases and J shed 3 bases, with 7 bases lying between them. The CDR3 sequence is 14 residues long. Germline V gene lookup returns CDR1 SGHTA and CDR2 FQGNSA. DNA of the CDR3: TGTGCCAGCAGCTTAAGCTCGGACACCGGGGAGCTGTTTTTT. Translation: CASSLSSDTGELFF.

The chain uses TRBV15 and TRBJ2-1; 7 nucleotides line up with TRBD1. Germline assignment: CDR1 LNHNV and CDR2 YYDKDF (reference sequence). The CDR3 length is 15 residues. Unmatched junction bases numbered 2, after V lost 0 bases and J lost 3 bases. The CDR3 spells CATSRDRGFYNEQFF. Written as DNA, the CDR3 is TGTGCCACCAGCAGAGACAGGGGGTTCTACAATGAGCAGTTCTTC.

This clonotype was counted between two and nine times. This sequence joins TRBV5-4 and TRBJ2-1; 7 positions match TRBD2. V gave up 5 bases and J gave up 3 bases; unmatched junction bases: 8. The CDR3 runs 15 residues. Germline CDR1 reads SGHNT; CDR2 reads YYREEE (reference sequence). The CDR3 DNA is TGTGCCAGCAGGCCTGGACTAGAGGTCTACAATGAGCAGTTCTTC. Its protein product is CASRPGLEVYNEQFF. The complete variable domain, with remaining parts taken from reference TRBV5-4 and TRBJ2-1, reads ETGVTQSPTHLIKTRGQQVTLRCSSQSGHNTVSWYQQALGQGPQFIFQYYREEENGRGNFPPRFSGLQFPNYSSELNVNALELDDSALYLCASRPGLEVYNEQFFGPGTRLTVL.

The chain is built from TRBV24-1 and TRBJ2-7; TRBD2 matches at 7 bases. Germline assignment: CDR1 KGHDR and CDR2 SFDVKD. The V gene end was trimmed by 5 bases and the J gene end by 2 bases; junction bases not matched to a gene: 2. The CDR3 has 13 residues. This CDR3 is CATSVAGAYEQYV. CDR3 nucleotide sequence: TGTGCCACCAGTGTCGCGGGGGCCTACGAGCAGTACGTC.

The chain has TRBV24-1 and TRBJ2-1; D is perhaps TRBD2 (5 bases). Per germline, CDR1 KGHDR and CDR2 SFDVKD. The CDR3 contains 13 residues. V lost 2 bases and J lost 8, with 9 bases in between. The CDR3 loop reads CATSDSDGDEQFF. CDR3 DNA sequence: TGTGCCACCAGTGATTCGGACGGGGATGAGCAGTTCTTC.

This clonotype has a count of ten or more. This chain joins TRBV7-2 and TRBJ1-5; D possibly corresponds to TRBD1 (6 bases). V shed 4 bases and J shed 4 bases, with 11 bases lying between them. Germline lookup yields CDR1 SGHTA and CDR2 FQGNSA. The CDR3 has 14 amino acids. As DNA, the CDR3 is TGTGCCAGCAGCTCCAGGGGATGGAATCAGCCCCAGCATTTT. This codes for CASSSRGWNQPQHF.

The gene calls are TRBV29-1 and TRBJ2-7, with D possibly matching TRBD1 (5 bases). Between the trimmed V and J ends, which lost 4 bases and 1 base, there was a span of 11 bases. CDR1 and CDR2 (germline): SQVTM, ANQGSEA. The CDR3 extends over 13 amino acids. The chain's CDR3 is CSVGAGPSYEQYF. DNA of the CDR3: TGCAGCGTTGGGGCAGGGCCTTCCTACGAGCAGTACTTC.

V is TRBV2 and J is TRBJ1-1; D perhaps matches TRBD1 (5 bases). In germline, CDR1 is SNHLY, CDR2 FYNNEI. The V end was cut by 3 bases, the J end by 6 bases, with 17 bases between. This CDR3 has 15 residues. The CDR3 nucleotides are TGTGCCAGCAGTGATTTTCCAGGGCCGAGCGCTGAAGCTTTCTTT. Its protein is CASSDFPGPSAEAFF.

In DNA, the CDR3 is TGTGCCAGCAGCCAAGTTCTAAGGGGTGGCAATCAGCCCCAGCATTTT. Amino acid sequence: CASSQVLRGGNQPQHF. The V and J genes are TRBV4-2 and TRBJ1-5, with D possibly matching TRBD1 (5 bases). Deletions cut 1 base from V and 2 bases from J, with 12 bases between. Germline V gene data show CDR1 as LGHNA and CDR2 as YNFKEQ. The CDR3 is made up of 16 amino acids.

V usage is TRBV15 and J usage is TRBJ1-4, with TRBD1 matching over 10 bases. CDR1 is LNHNV and CDR2 is YYDKDF in the germline V gene (reference sequence). CDR3 length: 15 amino acids. The ends lost 3 bases at V and 10 bases at J; junction bases unmatched: 8. CDR3 in amino acids: CATSRSRDRGGKLFF. The CDR3 bases are TGTGCCACCAGCAGGAGCCGGGACAGGGGAGGAAAACTGTTTTTT. The variable domain in full, completed from reference TRBV15 and TRBJ1-4, reads DAMVIQNPRYQVTQFGKPVTLSCSQTLNHNVMYWYQQKSSQAPKLLFHYYDKDFNNEADTPDNFQSRRPNTSFCFLDIRSPGLGDTAMYLCATSRSRDRGGKLFFGSGTQLSVL.

This chain links TRBV24-1 with TRBJ2-1; TRBD2 matches at 12 bases. V shed 4 bases, J shed 6 bases, and the junction held 6 bases outside the gene matches. The CDR3 runs 16 residues. CDR1 is KGHDR and CDR2 is SFDVKD in the germline V gene. CDR3 nucleotides: TGTGCCACCAGTGACCTTGGACTAGCGGGACCCAATGAGCAGTTCTTC. Residues: CATSDLGLAGPNEQFF.

V is TRBV5-1 and J is TRBJ2-1; 8 positions agree with TRBD2. V dropped 1 base and J dropped 5; count of bases not matched to a gene: 8. Germline lookup yields CDR1 SGHRS and CDR2 YFSETQ. The CDR3 sequence is 16 residues long. The CDR3 DNA is TGCGCCAGCAGCTTGACCCCGGGAGGGATTAACAATGAGCAGTTCTTC. Its translation is CASSLTPGGINNEQFF. The variable domain in full, with the rest retrieved from reference TRBV5-1 and TRBJ2-1, is KAGVTQTPRYLIKTRGQQVTLSCSPISGHRSVSWYQQTPGQGLQFLFEYFSETQRNKGNFPGRFSGRQFSNSRSEMNVSTLELGDSALYLCASSLTPGGINNEQFFGPGTRLTVL.

This clonotype was detected many times. J is TRBJ2-3 and V is TRBV7-6, with 7 bases fitting TRBD1. V was clipped by 1 base and J by 4 bases; unmatched bases: 8. Germline loops: CDR1 SGHVS, CDR2 FNYEAQ. The CDR3 loop spans 16 amino acids. The CDR3 DNA is TGTGCCAGCAGCTTAGAGGGGGCTGGGGGCCCAGATACGCAGTATTTT. Its protein is CASSLEGAGGPDTQYF.